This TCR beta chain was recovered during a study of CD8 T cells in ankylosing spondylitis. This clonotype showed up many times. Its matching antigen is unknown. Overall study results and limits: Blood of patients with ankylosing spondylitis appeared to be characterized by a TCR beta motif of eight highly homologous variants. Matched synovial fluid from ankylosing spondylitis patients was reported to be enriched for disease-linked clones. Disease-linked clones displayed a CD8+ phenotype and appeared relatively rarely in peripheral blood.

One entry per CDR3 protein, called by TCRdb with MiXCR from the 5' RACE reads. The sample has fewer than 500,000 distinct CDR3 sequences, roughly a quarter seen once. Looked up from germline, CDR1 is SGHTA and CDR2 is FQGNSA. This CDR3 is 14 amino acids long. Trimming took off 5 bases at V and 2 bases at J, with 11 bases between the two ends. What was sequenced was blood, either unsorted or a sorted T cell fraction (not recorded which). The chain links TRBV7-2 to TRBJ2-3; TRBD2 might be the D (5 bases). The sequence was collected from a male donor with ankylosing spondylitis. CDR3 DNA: TGTGCCAGCAGCCCAAGCGGTTACACAGATACGCAGTATTTT. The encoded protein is CASSPSGYTDTQYF. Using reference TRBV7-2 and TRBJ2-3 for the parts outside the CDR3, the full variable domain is GAGVSQSPSNKVTEKGKDVELRCDPISGHTALYWYRQSLGQGLEFLIYFQGNSAPDKSGLPSDRFSAERTGGSVSTLTIQRTQQEDSAVYLCASSPSGYTDTQYFGPGTRLTVL.